The 5 T cell receptor beta chains presented below share a single source sample, sequenced in a study of blood T cells in healthy people across ages. The second PCR ran about 6 to 11 cycles with a sample-barcoded 5' primer and J-beta primers. MiXCR was run by TCRdb on the 5' RACE reads, yielding one entry per CDR3 protein. The data hold over 700,000 distinct CDR3 sequences, with around 25% observed a single time. The data also belong to a second study, concerning T cells of mothers and their children.

Source material: blood. These receptors were taken from a boy aged 5 to 17 in good health.

This chain links TRBV10-3 with TRBJ2-1; TRBD2 matches at 10 bases. The CDR3 consists of 16 residues. The junction had 1 base not matched to a gene; V was cut back by 2 bases and J by 0 bases. Germline loops: CDR1 ENHRY, CDR2 SYGVKD. The CDR3 here is CAISEPSGSSYNEQFF. For the CDR3, the DNA is TGTGCCATCAGTGAGCCTAGCGGGAGCTCCTACAATGAGCAGTTCTTC.

This clonotype was picked up a small number of times. The rearrangement links TRBV6-1 to TRBJ1-4; D not certain. With 4 bases removed from V and 8 bases from J, the gap between germline ends came to 14 bases. CDR3 size: 14 residues. CDR1 and CDR2 (germline): MNHNS, SASEGT. The chain's CDR3 is CASSAYWAEEKLFF. The CDR3 DNA sequence: TGTGCCAGCAGTGCTTACTGGGCGGAGGAAAAACTGTTTTTT.

This clonotype was found a few times. The rearrangement links TRBV29-1 to TRBJ2-5, with D maybe TRBD1 (7 bases). The end of the DNA aligns better with TRBJ2-7, so the J call may be wrong. Germline V lookup: CDR1 SQVTM, CDR2 ANQGSEA. This CDR3 has 12 amino acids. CDR3: CSVEQGGGEQYF. The CDR3 DNA reads TGCAGCGTTGAACAGGGGGGAGGCGAGCAGTACTTC.

V gene TRBV5-1 combines with J gene TRBJ2-1, with 12 bases identical to TRBD2. CDR3 length: 16 residues. The J segment lost 3 bases and the V segment lost 0 bases, leaving 1 base of the junction unmatched. Germline V gene sequence: CDR1 SGHRS, CDR2 YFSETQ. The CDR3 protein is CASSLVLAGGYNEQFF. The CDR3 nucleotides are TGCGCCAGCAGCTTGGTACTAGCGGGAGGCTACAATGAGCAGTTCTTC.

The chain uses TRBV29-1 and TRBJ2-3, with 9 bases that match TRBD1. Germline assignment: CDR1 SQVTM and CDR2 ANQGSEA. The CDR3 runs to 13 residues. J was trimmed by 2 bases and V by 8 bases; bases with no gene match: 5. CDR3 DNA sequence: TGCAGCAGCTGGGACAGGGACACAGATACGCAGTATTTT. This codes for CSSWDRDTDTQYF.